A selection of T cell receptor beta chains follows, all from one sample in a study of yellow fever vaccine responses in identical twins. TCRdb re-analysed the RT-PCR reads in MiXCR, keeping a single row per CDR3 protein. The top ten hold 4.5% to 5% of the sample, which has approximately 32,000 distinct CDR3 sequences, about 61% seen once. Sequencing was performed on T cells from blood (PBMCs), unsorted or a sorted subset (not recorded which), taken before or after yellow fever vaccination (not recorded which). The receptors were gathered from a woman between 18 and 29 years old who received the yellow fever vaccine. Both conserved end residues are part of each CDR3. A D gene is named only where the DNA matches it firmly. Size is stated for part of the rows, as once, few or many counts, or as a class when the clone is expanded.

CDR3 protein	CDR3 DNA	clone size	V gene	D gene	J gene
CATLDREAFF	TGTGCCACTTTGGACAGGGAAGCTTTCTTT	once	TRBV19	TRBD1	TRBJ1-1
CASTWTDQTQETQYF	TGTGCCAGCACTTGGACCGACCAAACTCAAGAGACCCAGTACTTC	.	TRBV28	.	TRBJ2-5
CASSPEQGPNEQFF	TGTGCCAGCAGTCCGGAACAGGGTCCCAATGAGCAGTTCTTC	.	TRBV12-3/TRBV12-4	.	TRBJ2-1
CSVEVDPDEQFF	TGCAGCGTTGAAGTTGATCCCGATGAGCAGTTCTTC	.	TRBV29-1	.	TRBJ2-1
CASSQPLSQKETQYF	TGCGCCAGCAGCCAACCCCTGAGCCAAAAAGAGACCCAGTACTTC	.	TRBV4-1	.	TRBJ2-5
CASSPSGQDNSPLHF	TGTGCCAGCTCACCGTCCGGACAAGATAATTCACCCCTCCACTTT	.	TRBV18	.	TRBJ1-6
CASSLVVVADTQYF	TGCGCCAGCAGCCTGGTGGTAGTGGCTGATACGCAGTATTTT	.	TRBV4-1	.	TRBJ2-3
CASSQDIVGNYGYTF	TGCGCCAGCAGCCAAGATATTGTGGGTAACTATGGCTACACCTTC	.	TRBV4-1	.	TRBJ1-2
CASSTGGAKNIQYF	TGTGCCAGCAGTACAGGGGGGGCCAAAAACATTCAGTACTTC	.	TRBV28	TRBD1	TRBJ2-4
CASSFVLSRVPGANVLTF	TGTGCCAGCAGCTTTGTGTTAAGCAGGGTTCCTGGGGCCAACGTCCTGACTTTC	.	TRBV11-1	.	TRBJ2-6
CASSPQPTGWAFF	TGTGCCAGCTCACCACAGCCGACCGGTTGGGCTTTCTTT	few	TRBV18	.	TRBJ1-1
CASSLMGGPYEQYF	TGTGCCAGCAGCTTAATGGGGGGCCCCTACGAGCAGTACTTC	.	TRBV7-6	.	TRBJ2-7
CSVAPRLAMYNEQFF	TGCAGCGTTGCCCCCCGTCTCGCGATGTACAATGAGCAGTTCTTC	.	TRBV29-1	.	TRBJ2-1
CASSLLGRGGEDTQYF	TGTGCCAGCAGCTTATTGGGCCGGGGCGGCGAAGATACGCAGTATTTT	.	TRBV11-1	.	TRBJ2-3
CASSEYPVDTQYF	TGTGCCAGCAGTGAATACCCGGTAGATACGCAGTATTTT	.	TRBV25-1	.	TRBJ2-3
CASIPGTSVQETQYF	TGTGCCAGCATTCCCGGGACTAGCGTACAAGAGACCCAGTACTTC	.	TRBV2	TRBD2	TRBJ2-5
CATSTSDRRETQYF	TGTGCCACCAGCACATCGGACAGGCGAGAGACCCAGTACTTC	few	TRBV15	TRBD1	TRBJ2-5
CASRLTGLEAFF	TGTGCCAGCAGGCTGACAGGGTTAGAAGCTTTCTTT	few	TRBV6-1	TRBD1	TRBJ1-1
CASSRNLGPTGNTIYF	TGTGCCAGCAGCCGAAACTTGGGTCCGACTGGAAACACCATATATTTT	.	TRBV4-2	.	TRBJ1-3
CASSGLTDTDTQYF	TGTGCCAGCTCGGGCCTCACTGACACAGATACGCAGTATTTT	.	TRBV18	.	TRBJ2-3
CASSQDSLRQFF	TGTGCCAGCAGCCAAGACAGCCTAAGGCAGTTCTTC	.	TRBV4-2	.	TRBJ2-1
CASSRGMNEQFF	TGTGCCAGCAGCCGTGGTATGAATGAGCAGTTCTTC	few	TRBV3-1	.	TRBJ2-1
CSVEDLGVNEQFF	TGCAGCGTTGAAGATTTGGGGGTCAATGAGCAGTTCTTC	few	TRBV29-1	.	TRBJ2-1
CATSDSRAPPYEQYF	TGTGCCACCAGTGATAGCAGGGCTCCTCCCTACGAGCAGTACTTC	once	TRBV24-1	.	TRBJ2-7